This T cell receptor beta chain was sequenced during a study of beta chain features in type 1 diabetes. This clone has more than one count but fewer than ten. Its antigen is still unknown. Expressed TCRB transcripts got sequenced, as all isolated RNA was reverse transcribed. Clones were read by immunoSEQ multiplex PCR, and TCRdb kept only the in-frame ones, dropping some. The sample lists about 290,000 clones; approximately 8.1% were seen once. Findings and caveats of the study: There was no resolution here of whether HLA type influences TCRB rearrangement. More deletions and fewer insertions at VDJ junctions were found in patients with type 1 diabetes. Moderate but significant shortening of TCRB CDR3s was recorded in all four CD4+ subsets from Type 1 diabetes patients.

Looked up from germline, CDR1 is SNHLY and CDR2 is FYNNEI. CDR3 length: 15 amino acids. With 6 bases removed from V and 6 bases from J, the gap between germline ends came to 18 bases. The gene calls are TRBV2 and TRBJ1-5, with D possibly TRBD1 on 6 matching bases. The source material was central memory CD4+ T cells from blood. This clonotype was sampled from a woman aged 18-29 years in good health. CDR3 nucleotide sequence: TGTGCCAGCAGGAGGGACCTGGGAGGGGGTCAGCCCCAGCATTTT. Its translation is CASRRDLGGGQPQHF.